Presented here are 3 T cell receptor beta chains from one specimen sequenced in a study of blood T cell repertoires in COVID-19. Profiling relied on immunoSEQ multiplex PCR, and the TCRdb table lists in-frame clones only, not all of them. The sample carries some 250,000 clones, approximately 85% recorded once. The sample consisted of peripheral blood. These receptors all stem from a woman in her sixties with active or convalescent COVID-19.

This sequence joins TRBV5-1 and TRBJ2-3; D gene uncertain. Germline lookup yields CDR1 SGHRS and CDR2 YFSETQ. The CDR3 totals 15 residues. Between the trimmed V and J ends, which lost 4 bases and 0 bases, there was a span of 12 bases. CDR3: CASSPLRKSTDTQYF. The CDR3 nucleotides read TGCGCCAGCAGCCCACTGAGGAAGAGCACAGATACGCAGTATTTT. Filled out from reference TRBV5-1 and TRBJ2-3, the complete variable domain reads KAGVTQTPRYLIKTRGQQVTLSCSPISGHRSVSWYQQTPGQGLQFLFEYFSETQRNKGNFPGRFSGRQFSNSRSEMNVSTLELGDSALYLCASSPLRKSTDTQYFGPGTRLTVL.

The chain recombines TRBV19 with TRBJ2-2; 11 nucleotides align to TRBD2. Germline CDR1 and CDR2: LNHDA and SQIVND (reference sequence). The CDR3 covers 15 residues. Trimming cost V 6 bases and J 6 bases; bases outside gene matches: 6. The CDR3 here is CASRLSGGAPGELFF. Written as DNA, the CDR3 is TGTGCCAGTAGGCTTAGCGGGGGGGCCCCCGGGGAGCTGTTTTTT.

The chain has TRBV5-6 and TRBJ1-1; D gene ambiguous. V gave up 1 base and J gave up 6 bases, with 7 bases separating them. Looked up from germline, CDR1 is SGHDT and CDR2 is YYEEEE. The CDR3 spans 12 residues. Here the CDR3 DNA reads TGTGCCAGCAGCTTGCTCCAGTCTGAAGCTTTCTTT. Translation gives CASSLLQSEAFF.